This TCR beta chain comes out of a study of cytomegalovirus exposure and HLA in healthy donors. Study-wide points: Most subjects' HLA-A and HLA-B alleles were reportedly predicted from TCR beta sequences.

Healthy bone marrow donors supplied every sample. V was pared by 2 bases and J by 3 bases, with 7 bases of the junction left unmatched. The CDR3 is 16 amino acids. PCR was performed using 60 Vbeta and 13 Jbeta primers. TCRdb's copy holds only in-frame clones and misses some; the assay was immunoSEQ multiplex PCR. The sample has some 140,000 clones; roughly four fifths are singletons. Comment on this clone: Antigen: not known.

The rearrangement joins TRBV23-1 to TRBJ2-1, with TRBD1 matching over 7 bases. TRBV23-1 is reported as an ORF; its role is uncertain. The clonotype was recovered from a woman in her 50s in good health and CMV-seropositive. The specimen was PBMCs. CDR3 residues: CASSQGWGTVYNEQFF. In nucleotides, the CDR3 is TGCGCCAGCAGTCAAGGGTGGGGGACAGTCTACAATGAGCAGTTCTTC.